The T cell receptor (beta chain) described here comes from a study of cytomegalovirus exposure and HLA in healthy donors. V was pared by 0 bases and J by 5 bases, with 10 bases between. In germline, CDR1 is LNHNV, CDR2 YYDKDF (reference sequence). The CDR3 is made up of 15 amino acids. Broader study findings: In presence/absence analyses, roughly uniform sequencing depth across donors was assumed. One variant, a missense change in DCLRE1C, was linked in a later analysis to TCR beta V- and J-gene trimming.

For this clone: What it binds is not known.

A multiplex PCR was run with 60 Vbeta primers and 13 Jbeta primers. Sequencing was performed with immunoSEQ multiplex PCR; in TCRdb, only in-frame clones are kept and a portion is missing. Of some 200,000 clones in the sample, roughly 85% are singletons; the top ten hold roughly 1.5%. This chain uses TRBV15 with TRBJ1-4; possible D gene TRBD1, 5 bases. The clonotype was recovered from a woman between 18 and 30 years old in good health and CMV-seronegative. Sequenced material: PBMCs. In DNA form, the CDR3 reads TGTGCCACCAGCAGAGATAGGGCAGGGAATGAAAAACTGTTTTTT. Encoded protein: CATSRDRAGNEKLFF.